This is a list of T cell receptor beta chains from one sample in a study of shared clonotypes between healthy human individuals. Only in-frame clones appear in the TCRdb table, and some are missing; sequencing was by immunoSEQ multiplex PCR. The sample includes hundreds of thousands of clones, around 92% of them seen just once. The specimen sequenced was naive CD8+ T cells sorted from blood. The receptors were sampled from a man under 40 in good health. Both conserved end residues are trimmed from each CDR3. Each record gives: J gene, V gene, D gene, CDR3 protein. A D gene is named only where the DNA matches it firmly.

J: TRBJ2-1
V: TRBV6-6
D: .
CDR3: ASTQDSGDYNEQF

J: TRBJ2-7
V: TRBV7-9
D: .
CDR3: ASSAGTATYEQY

J: TRBJ2-3
V: TRBV18
D: .
CDR3: ASSPGRTDTQY

J: TRBJ2-7
V: TRBV7-2
D: .
CDR3: ASSLLRGVSYEQY

J: TRBJ2-5
V: TRBV6-5
D: TRBD2
CDR3: ASSPRAGEQETQY

J: TRBJ2-5
V: TRBV7-9
D: .
CDR3: ASSLKTTQETQY

J: TRBJ1-1
V: TRBV29-1
D: .
CDR3: SVDWGVRSEAF

J: TRBJ1-3
V: TRBV11-3
D: .
CDR3: ASSRDRDSGNTIY

J: TRBJ1-1
V: TRBV5-4
D: .
CDR3: ASSFILGGTEAF

J: TRBJ2-1
V: TRBV7-9
D: TRBD2
CDR3: ASSVRGTSRANEQF

J: TRBJ2-1
V: TRBV5-1
D: TRBD2
CDR3: ASSSTISGKNNEQF

J: TRBJ2-2
V: TRBV4-1
D: .
CDR3: ASSQVPGGELF

J: TRBJ1-2
V: TRBV7-9
D: .
CDR3: ASSSTGDYGYT

J: TRBJ1-3
V: TRBV5-4
D: TRBD1
CDR3: ASSLGTGGGNTIY

J: TRBJ1-1
V: TRBV7-9
D: .
CDR3: ASSLVLGSTEAF

J: TRBJ2-3
V: TRBV5-4
D: .
CDR3: ASSLEQVGTDTQY

J: TRBJ1-4
V: TRBV7-9
D: .
CDR3: ASSLESERNEKLF

J: TRBJ2-7
V: TRBV4-1
D: .
CDR3: ASSQLAPLDEQY

J: TRBJ1-2
V: TRBV2
D: TRBD1
CDR3: ASSEAVTGNYGYT

J: TRBJ2-7
V: TRBV6-4
D: TRBD2
CDR3: ASSEHTSGRIEYEQY

J: TRBJ1-2
V: TRBV28
D: TRBD1
CDR3: ASSDYTGDGYT

J: TRBJ2-7
V: TRBV14
D: TRBD1
CDR3: ASSDLDRGRDEQY

J: TRBJ2-7
V: TRBV7-9
D: TRBD2
CDR3: ASSPGSGRKSYEQY

J: TRBJ2-7
V: TRBV27
D: .
CDR3: ASSLGRLTYEQY

J: TRBJ1-1
V: TRBV7-2
D: .
CDR3: ASSYAGKGEAF

J: TRBJ2-1
V: TRBV7-2
D: .
CDR3: ASSSLSLGHNEQF

J: TRBJ1-4
V: TRBV29-1
D: .
CDR3: SATTGEKLF

J: TRBJ2-1
V: TRBV27
D: .
CDR3: ASSFSYEQF

J: TRBJ2-2
V: TRBV15
D: .
CDR3: ATSSPQGLGELF

J: TRBJ1-2
V: TRBV15
D: .
CDR3: ATSRDRGDNYGYT

J: TRBJ2-1
V: TRBV7-6
D: TRBD2
CDR3: ASSSGLALYNEQF

J: TRBJ2-7
V: TRBV14
D: .
CDR3: ASRKRGWDEQY

J: TRBJ2-7
V: TRBV10-3
D: .
CDR3: AISESTGTYEQY

J: TRBJ2-7
V: TRBV13
D: TRBD1
CDR3: ASSLGDSQYEQY

J: TRBJ2-7
V: TRBV14
D: TRBD1
CDR3: ASSPTTGPNSYEQY

J: TRBJ2-1
V: TRBV30
D: .
CDR3: AWSLLTSSYNEQF

J: TRBJ2-7
V: TRBV5-1
D: .
CDR3: ASRPTGMTYEQY

J: TRBJ1-3
V: TRBV28
D: .
CDR3: ASSLGSSSGNTIY

J: TRBJ2-3
V: TRBV9
D: TRBD2
CDR3: ASSEGGSIGDTQY